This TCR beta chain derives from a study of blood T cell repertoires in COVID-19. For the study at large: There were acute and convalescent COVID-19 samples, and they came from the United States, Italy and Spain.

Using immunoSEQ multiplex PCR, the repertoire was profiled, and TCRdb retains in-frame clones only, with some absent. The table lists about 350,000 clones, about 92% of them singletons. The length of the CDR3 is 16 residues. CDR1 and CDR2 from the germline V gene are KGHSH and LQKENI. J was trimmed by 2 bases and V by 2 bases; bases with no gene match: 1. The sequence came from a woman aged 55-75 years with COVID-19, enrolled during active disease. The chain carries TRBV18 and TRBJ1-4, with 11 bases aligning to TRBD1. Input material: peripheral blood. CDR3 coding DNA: TGTGCCAGCTCACCAGGACAGGGGGCTACTAATGAAAAACTGTTTTTT. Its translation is CASSPGQGATNEKLFF.